Sequencing of this T cell receptor (beta chain) was carried out in a study of blood T cell repertoires in COVID-19. In the study overall: Italy, Spain and the United States were the sources of the convalescent and acute COVID-19 samples.

In the authors' methods: Reference gene primer amplification gave estimated nucleated cell counts. Assay: immunoSEQ multiplex PCR; the TCRdb copy retains only in-frame clones and omits some. The DNA gave D and trimming, while V, J and clone size come from that table. The table includes 170,000 or so clones, about 87% detected once. From germline, CDR1 is SGHDT and CDR2 YYEEEE. The V and J ends lost 4 bases and 0 bases respectively, with 14 bases between them. The CDR3 sequence is 16 residues long. In this sample, this clone turned up a few times. The V gene is TRBV5-6, the J gene TRBJ2-1, with a tentative D call TRBD1 (5 bases). The clonotype comes from a man between 35 and 55 years old with active or convalescent COVID-19. The sample taken for sequencing was peripheral blood. The DNA for the CDR3 is TGTGCCAGCAGCCTGCGCAGGACACTCTCCTACAATGAGCAGTTCTTC. Translation: CASSLRRTLSYNEQFF.